This T cell receptor beta chain was found in a study of blood T cell repertoires in COVID-19 (dated by TCRdb to between 2020 and 2021). The study in broad terms: Collaborator samples came from the United States, Italy and Spain and covered acute and convalescent phases of COVID-19. Deeply sampled blood TCRbeta repertoires from subjects exposed to, actively infected with, or recovered from COVID-19 were included in the dataset. The material from the prospective study consisted of cDNA or gDNA derived from T cells, B-cell-depleted T cells, or PBMCs. Nearly every sample came with metadata listing a de-identified subject ID, COVID-19 status, age in years and sex. Where available, HLA class I and class II types were taken from metadata supplied by the sample provider and were not determined by assay-based typing. The samples were drawn from two sources: the first 160 participants of the ongoing ImmuneRACE study, and 1,254 subjects contributed by 6 global collaborators. The repertoires were released in a freely available public database intended as a resource for research on the immune response to SARS-CoV-2. Study-level results and caveats: The quantity of clinical and demographic metadata differed by source and by participant and was supplied without curation.

Participants in the prospective study were aged roughly 18 to 100 years, lived in under 30 United States geographic areas, and enrolled through a virtual design. In the prospective study, participants were assigned to cohorts based on the clinical history participants reported in a screening survey and a study questionnaire. For ImmuneRACE Cohort 3, a participant was defined as recovered based on two consecutive negative NP/OP PCR tests, clearance by a healthcare professional, or resolution of symptoms. In the prospective study, whole blood, serum and a nasopharyngeal or oropharyngeal swab were collected from each participant by mobile phlebotomists. Over an approximately 2-month period, participants in the prospective study had the option of providing additional blood draws and questionnaires. Blood samples from the prospective study were shipped frozen or at room temperature prior to DNA extraction.

Between the V and J ends, shortened by 0 bases and 6 bases respectively, the junction contains 12 bases. The germline V gene (reference sequence) specifies MNHEY as CDR1 and SMNVEV as CDR2. There are 15 amino acids in the CDR3, from cysteine to phenylalanine inclusive. The read is trimmed to its CDR3 DNA, 45 bases read in frame from base 1. TCRbeta CDR3 regions were amplified from genomic DNA using the immunoSEQ Assay, a bias-controlled multiplex PCR. Regarding the original processing steps: The number of nucleated cells in each sample was estimated from the amplification of reference gene primers within the assay. Sequence reads were collapsed and filtered to measure the absolute abundance of every unique TCRbeta CDR3 rearrangement. Productive Simpson clonality was computed per sample as the square root of Simpson's diversity index over productive rearrangements. The clones in this table, taken by TCRdb from immuneACCESS, are in-frame only. Not every clone is retained; where verified, under half of the shortfall comes from an unresolved V gene, and the cause of the rest is unknown. That table supplies the V and J calls and clone size; D and trimming were determined from the DNA. Within this sample are approximately 210,000 clones, with 70% to 85% of them counted one time only. Of the sample, about 3.4% is held by the ten largest clones.

Worth noting for this clone: Its cognate antigen has yet to be identified. No per-base quality is available; no much larger clone lies one base away.

The V and J genes are TRBV27 and TRBJ1-5; the D segment could be TRBD1, given 6 matching bases. Sequencing used PBMCs or T cells enriched from blood (not recorded which). This TCR was recovered from a woman aged 55-70 years who had recovered from COVID-19. The CDR3 reads CASSLSMGAVQPQHF. The nucleotides read TGTGCCAGCAGTTTATCGATGGGGGCAGTTCAGCCCCAGCATTTT.